What follows are 18 T cell receptor beta chains derived from one specimen sequenced in a study of cytomegalovirus exposure and HLA in healthy donors. Researchers ran the PCR with 60 Vbeta and 13 Jbeta primers. Using immunoSEQ multiplex PCR, the repertoire was profiled, and TCRdb retains in-frame clones only, with some absent. The repertoire has approximately 100,000 clones, roughly 10% of them found once; the top ten carry approximately 5.1%. The sequenced material came from PBMCs. The source is a man over 45 in good health and CMV-seropositive.

This clone was seen a handful of times. The gene calls are TRBV14 and TRBJ2-1; 8 bases match TRBD2. The CDR3 sequence is 16 residues long. Germline V gene data show CDR1 as SGHDN and CDR2 as FVKESK. The J segment lost 3 bases and the V segment lost 4 bases, leaving 8 bases of the junction unmatched. The DNA for the CDR3 is TGTGCCAGCAGCCGGCGAGCGGGAGTAGGCTACAATGAGCAGTTCTTC. Encoded protein: CASSRRAGVGYNEQFF.

This sequence joins TRBV14 and TRBJ2-1, with 13 bases aligning to TRBD2. From germline, CDR1 is SGHDN and CDR2 FVKESK. CDR3 length equals 20 residues. V trimming: 4 bases; J trimming: 6 bases; junction bases outside the gene matches: 18. The CDR3 DNA sequence: TGTGCCAGCAGCCCAAACAGAAGATGGACTAGCGGGAGTAGGGGCAATGAGCAGTTCTTC. It specifies CASSPNRRWTSGSRGNEQFF.

This clone was counted between two and nine times. V usage is TRBV6-1 and J usage is TRBJ1-4; 11 bases line up with TRBD1. V was pared by 3 bases and J by 0 bases, with 6 bases of the junction left unmatched. CDR3 size: 18 residues. Germline V gene sequence: CDR1 MNHNS, CDR2 SASEGT. The CDR3 nucleotides read TGTGCCAGCAGTGACCGGACAGGGGGCACCCCAACTAATGAAAAACTGTTTTTT. This translates into CASSDRTGGTPTNEKLFF.

V usage is TRBV4-3 and J usage is TRBJ2-1, with 7 nucleotides matching TRBD2. CDR1 LGHNA and CDR2 YSLEER come from the germline V gene. CDR3 size: 16 residues. J was trimmed by 7 bases and V by 5 bases; bases with no gene match: 14. The CDR3 nucleotides read TGCGCCAGCAGCGAAGGGCCCGGCGGGAGTACGAATGAGCAGTTCTTC. This translates into CASSEGPGGSTNEQFF.

This clone was seen a handful of times. The rearrangement uses TRBV2 and TRBJ2-1; 7 positions agree with TRBD1. The CDR3 is 14 residues long. Trimming took 6 bases from V and 6 from J; bases not matched to a gene: 8. Germline CDR1 reads SNHLY; CDR2 reads FYNNEI. For the CDR3, the DNA is TGTGCCAGCAGCCGACAGGGTGCTACCAATGAGCAGTTCTTC. Translation gives CASSRQGATNEQFF.

This clone appeared a few times. The chain joins TRBV18 to TRBJ2-2, with 10 bases lining up with TRBD2. The CDR3 sequence is 17 residues long. Per germline, CDR1 KGHSH and CDR2 LQKENI. V shed 0 bases and J 1 base; nucleotides not matched to a gene: 2. DNA for the CDR3: TGTGCCAGCTCACCACCAGGACTAGCGGTGAACACCGGGGAGCTGTTTTTT. Amino acids: CASSPPGLAVNTGELFF.

The gene calls are TRBV6-7 and TRBJ2-5, with 7 positions matching TRBD2. TRBV6-7 qualifies as an ORF whose function is uncertain. After removal of 0 bases from V and 4 bases from J, the junction contained 8 bases not matched to a gene. This CDR3 has 16 residues. Here the CDR3 reads CASSYSVGGPLETQYF. In DNA form, the CDR3 reads TGTGCCAGCAGTTACTCTGTGGGAGGGCCCTTAGAGACCCAGTACTTC.

This clone was seen only a few times. The chain uses TRBV27 and TRBJ2-7; TRBD1 aligns across 11 bases. The germline CDR1 and CDR2 sequences are MNHEY and SMNVEV (reference sequence). The CDR3 loop spans 15 amino acids. J gave up 4 bases and V 5 bases, and 7 bases lay outside the gene matches. CDR3 in DNA: TGTGCCAGCAGTACCCCTGGACAGGGGGCGTACGAGCAGTACTTC. It specifies CASSTPGQGAYEQYF.

The chain links TRBV7-2 to TRBJ1-5; TRBD1 might be the D (6 bases). CDR1 is SGHTA, CDR2 FQGNSA, per germline. The CDR3 runs to 15 residues. Trimming removed 5 bases at V and 2 bases at J, with 13 bases between. The CDR3 DNA reads TGTGCCAGCAGCCTAAACTCAGGGGGCAATCAGCCCCAGCATTTT. Encoded protein: CASSLNSGGNQPQHF.

The chain employs TRBV5-5 and TRBJ1-1; tentatively, D is TRBD1 (5 bases). Trimming removed 1 base from V and 1 base from J, with 5 bases in between. This CDR3 has 13 residues. Germline-derived CDR1 and CDR2 are SGHKS and YYEKEE (reference sequence). The CDR3 reads CASSLQGNTEAFF. As DNA, the CDR3 is TGTGCCAGCAGCTTGCAGGGGAACACTGAAGCTTTCTTT.

Comments on this clone: Compared with germline, one end of the junction differs, possibly owing to a read error. The V and J genes are TRBV7-7 and TRBJ2-5; 8 bases are a match to TRBD1. CDR1 and CDR2 (germline): SSHAT, FNYEAQ (reference sequence). The CDR3 has 14 amino acids. CDR3 amino acids: CASSLAGQGETQYF. CDR3 nucleotide sequence: TGTGCTAGCAGCTTAGCCGGACAGGGAGAGACCCAGTACTTC.

In its sample, this clone was seen a few times. The CDR3: CSVEQANGYTF. The CDR3 coding sequence is TGCAGCGTTGAACAGGCGAACGGCTACACCTTC. The chain links TRBV29-1 to TRBJ1-2; D not resolved. The V and J ends lost 2 bases and 8 bases respectively, with 9 bases between them. Germline-derived CDR1 and CDR2 are SQVTM and ANQGSEA. This CDR3 has 11 residues.

A few counts support this clone. The gene calls are TRBV19 and TRBJ1-5; D not resolved. CDR1 is LNHDA, CDR2 SQIVND, per germline (reference sequence). The V end was cut by 5 bases, the J end by 4 bases, with 9 bases between. CDR3 length equals 13 residues. CDR3: CASSDPQNQPQHF. CDR3 coding DNA: TGTGCCAGTAGTGACCCACAGAATCAGCCCCAGCATTTT.

This clone was detected only a few times. The chain uses TRBV18 and TRBJ1-2; D is perhaps TRBD1 (6 bases). This CDR3 has 16 amino acids. CDR1 is KGHSH, CDR2 LQKENI, per germline. V was clipped by 3 bases and J by 4 bases, with 18 bases between them. The CDR3 sequence is CASSPRGAPEIYGYTF. CDR3 DNA: TGTGCCAGCTCACCCCGGGGGGCCCCAGAAATCTATGGCTACACCTTC.

There are a few counts of this clone. One end of the junction fails to match germline, which may point to a read error. The V gene is TRBV7-6, the J gene TRBJ2-1; 15 positions agree with TRBD2. Germline V gene lookup returns CDR1 SGHVS and CDR2 FNYEAQ. The CDR3 length is 14 residues. The CDR3 DNA sequence: TGTGCCAGCAGTCGGACTAGCGGGAGGGCCTATATGCTCTTC. Translation: CASSRTSGRAYMLF.

In its sample, this clone was seen a few times. The CDR3 reads CASSLDRSNYGYTF. The CDR3, as DNA: TGCGCCAGCAGCTTGGACAGATCTAACTATGGCTACACCTTC. The chain links TRBV5-1 to TRBJ1-2; D remains unclear. CDR3 length: 14 amino acids. Germline CDR1 and CDR2: SGHRS and YFSETQ. The germline V and J ends were trimmed by 0 bases and 0 bases, with 6 bases remaining between them.

There are a few counts of this clone. The chain recombines TRBV29-1 with TRBJ2-7; 7 bases are shared with TRBD2. Germline values: CDR1 SQVTM, CDR2 ANQGSEA. This CDR3 comprises 11 residues. CDR3 coding DNA: TGCTCGGGCGGGAGACCCGACGAGCAGTACTTC. Translating it yields CSGGRPDEQYF.

This sequence joins TRBV19 and TRBJ1-6, with D unresolved. The CDR3 covers 18 residues. With 7 bases removed from V and 7 bases from J, the gap between germline ends came to 26 bases. Germline lookup yields CDR1 LNHDA and CDR2 SQIVND (reference sequence). In DNA form, the CDR3 reads TGTGCCAGTAAGGCGGGAATATTTTCCAGGTCTGGGAATTCACCCCTCCACTTT. Protein sequence: CASKAGIFSRSGNSPLHF. The complete variable domain, with remaining parts taken from reference TRBV19 and TRBJ1-6, reads DGGITQSPKYLFRKEGQNVTLSCEQNLNHDAMYWYRQDPGQGLRLIYYSQIVNDFQKGDIAEGYSVSREKKESFPLTVTSAQKNPTAFYLCASKAGIFSRSGNSPLHFGNGTRLTVT.